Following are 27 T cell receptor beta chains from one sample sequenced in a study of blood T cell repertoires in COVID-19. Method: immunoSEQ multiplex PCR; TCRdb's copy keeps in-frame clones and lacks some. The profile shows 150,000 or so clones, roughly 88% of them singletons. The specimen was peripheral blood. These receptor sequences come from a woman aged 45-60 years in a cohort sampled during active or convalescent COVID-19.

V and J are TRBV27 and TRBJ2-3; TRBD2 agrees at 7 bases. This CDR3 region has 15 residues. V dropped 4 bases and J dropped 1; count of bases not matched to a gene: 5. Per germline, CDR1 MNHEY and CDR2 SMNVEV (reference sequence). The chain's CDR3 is CASSSSLAGTDTQYF. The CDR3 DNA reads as TGTGCCAGCAGTTCCTCGCTAGCGGGCACAGATACGCAGTATTTT.

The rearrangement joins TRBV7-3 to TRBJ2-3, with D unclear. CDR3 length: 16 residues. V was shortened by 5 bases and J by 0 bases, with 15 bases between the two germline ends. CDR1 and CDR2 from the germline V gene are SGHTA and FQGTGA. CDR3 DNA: TGTGCCAGCAGCGAGCTCGGTCCCCTCAGCACAGATACGCAGTATTTT. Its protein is CASSELGPLSTDTQYF.

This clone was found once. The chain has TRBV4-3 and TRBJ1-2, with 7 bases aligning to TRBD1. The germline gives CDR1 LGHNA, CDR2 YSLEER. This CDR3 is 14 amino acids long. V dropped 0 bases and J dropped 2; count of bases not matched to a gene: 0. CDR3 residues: CASSQDRGNYGYTF. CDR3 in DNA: TGCGCCAGCAGCCAAGACAGGGGGAACTATGGCTACACCTTC.

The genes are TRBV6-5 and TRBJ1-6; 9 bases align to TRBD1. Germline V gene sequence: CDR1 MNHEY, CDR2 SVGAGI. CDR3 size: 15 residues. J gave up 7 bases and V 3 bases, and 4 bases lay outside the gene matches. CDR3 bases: TGTGCCAGCAGTTATGGAACAGGGGGCAATTCACCCCTCCACTTT. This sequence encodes CASSYGTGGNSPLHF.

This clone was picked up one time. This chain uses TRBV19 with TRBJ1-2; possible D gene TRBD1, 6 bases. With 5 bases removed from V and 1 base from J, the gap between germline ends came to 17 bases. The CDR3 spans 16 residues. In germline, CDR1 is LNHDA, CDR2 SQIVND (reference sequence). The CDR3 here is CASSERRGAGNYGYTF. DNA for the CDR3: TGTGCCAGTAGTGAACGTCGGGGGGCGGGTAACTATGGCTACACCTTC.

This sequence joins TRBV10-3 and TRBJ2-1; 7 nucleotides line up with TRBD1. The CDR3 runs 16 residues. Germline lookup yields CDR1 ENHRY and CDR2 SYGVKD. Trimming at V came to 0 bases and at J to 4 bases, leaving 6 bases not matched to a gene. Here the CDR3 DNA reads TGTGCCATCAGTGAGTCAGGGGGCCCTATATACAATGAGCAGTTCTTC. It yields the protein CAISESGGPIYNEQFF.

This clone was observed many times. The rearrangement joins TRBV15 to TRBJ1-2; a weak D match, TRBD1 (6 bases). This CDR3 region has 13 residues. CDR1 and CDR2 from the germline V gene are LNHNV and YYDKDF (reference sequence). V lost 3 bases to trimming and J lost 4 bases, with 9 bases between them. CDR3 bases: TGTGCCACCAGCAGCTCGGACAGCTATGGCTACACCTTC. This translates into CATSSSDSYGYTF.

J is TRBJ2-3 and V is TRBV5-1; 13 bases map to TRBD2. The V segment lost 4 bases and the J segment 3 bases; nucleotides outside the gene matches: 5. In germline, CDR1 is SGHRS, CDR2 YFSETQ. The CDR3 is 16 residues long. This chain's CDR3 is CASSHGLAGETDTQYF. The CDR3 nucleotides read TGCGCCAGCAGCCACGGACTAGCGGGGGAAACAGATACGCAGTATTTT.

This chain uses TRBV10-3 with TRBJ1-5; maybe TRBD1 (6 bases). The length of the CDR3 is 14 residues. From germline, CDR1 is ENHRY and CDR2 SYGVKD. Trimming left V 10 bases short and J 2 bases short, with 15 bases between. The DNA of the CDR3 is TGTGCCACCACGGGGGGGGGCGGCAATCAGCCCCAGCATTTT. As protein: CATTGGGGNQPQHF.

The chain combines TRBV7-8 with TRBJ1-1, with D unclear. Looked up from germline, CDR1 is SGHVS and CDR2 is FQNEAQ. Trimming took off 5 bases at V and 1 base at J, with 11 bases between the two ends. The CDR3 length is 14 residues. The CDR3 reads CASSPGWANTEAFF. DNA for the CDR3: TGTGCCAGCAGCCCGGGGTGGGCGAACACTGAAGCTTTCTTT.

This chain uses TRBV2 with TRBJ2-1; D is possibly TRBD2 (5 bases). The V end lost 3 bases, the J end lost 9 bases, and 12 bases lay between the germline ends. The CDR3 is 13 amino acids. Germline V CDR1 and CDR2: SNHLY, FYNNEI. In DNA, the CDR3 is TGTGCCAGCAGTGATTCCGGGGTGGGTGAGCAGTTCTTC. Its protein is CASSDSGVGEQFF.

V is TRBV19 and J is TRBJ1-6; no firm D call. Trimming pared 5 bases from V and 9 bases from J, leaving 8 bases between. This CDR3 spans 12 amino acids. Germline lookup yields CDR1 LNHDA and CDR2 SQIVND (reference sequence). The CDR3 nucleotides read TGTGCCAGTAGTTCCGACATTTCACCCCTCCACTTT. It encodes CASSSDISPLHF.

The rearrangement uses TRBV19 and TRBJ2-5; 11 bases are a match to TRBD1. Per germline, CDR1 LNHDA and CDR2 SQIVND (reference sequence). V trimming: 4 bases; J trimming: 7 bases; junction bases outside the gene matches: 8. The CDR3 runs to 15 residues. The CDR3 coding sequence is TGTGCCAGTAGTACCCGGACAGGGGGCACCCCGACCCAGTACTTC. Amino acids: CASSTRTGGTPTQYF.

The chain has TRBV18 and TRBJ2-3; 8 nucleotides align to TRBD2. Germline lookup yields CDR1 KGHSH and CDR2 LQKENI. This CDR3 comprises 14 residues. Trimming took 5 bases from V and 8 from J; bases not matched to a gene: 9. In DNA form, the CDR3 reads TGTGCCAGCTCATCCGCGACTAGCGCGGGTACGCAGTATTTT. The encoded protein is CASSSATSAGTQYF.

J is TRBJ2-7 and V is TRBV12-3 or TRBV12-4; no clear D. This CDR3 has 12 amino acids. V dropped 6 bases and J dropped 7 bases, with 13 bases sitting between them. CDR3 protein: CASSLTALEQYF. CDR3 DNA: TGTGCCAGCAGCTTGACTGCGCTTGAGCAGTACTTC.

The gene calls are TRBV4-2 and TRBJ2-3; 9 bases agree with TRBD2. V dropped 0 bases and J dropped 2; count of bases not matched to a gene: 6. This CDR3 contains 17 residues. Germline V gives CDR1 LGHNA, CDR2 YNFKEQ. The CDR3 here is CASSQDWASGDTDTQYF. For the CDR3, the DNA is TGTGCCAGCAGCCAAGATTGGGCTAGCGGGGACACAGATACGCAGTATTTT.

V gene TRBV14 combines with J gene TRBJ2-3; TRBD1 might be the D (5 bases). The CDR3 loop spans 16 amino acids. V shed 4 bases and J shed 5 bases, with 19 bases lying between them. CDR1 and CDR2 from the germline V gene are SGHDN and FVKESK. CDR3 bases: TGTGCCAGCAGCCTTTCGCAGGGCCCACCTTTAGATACGCAGTATTTT. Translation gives CASSLSQGPPLDTQYF.

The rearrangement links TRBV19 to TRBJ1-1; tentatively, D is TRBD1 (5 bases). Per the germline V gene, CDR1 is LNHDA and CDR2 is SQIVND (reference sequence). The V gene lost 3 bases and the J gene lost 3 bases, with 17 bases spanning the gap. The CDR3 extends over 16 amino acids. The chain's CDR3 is CASSIGGGIGDTEAFF. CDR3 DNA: TGTGCCAGTAGTATTGGGGGGGGGATTGGAGACACTGAAGCTTTCTTT.

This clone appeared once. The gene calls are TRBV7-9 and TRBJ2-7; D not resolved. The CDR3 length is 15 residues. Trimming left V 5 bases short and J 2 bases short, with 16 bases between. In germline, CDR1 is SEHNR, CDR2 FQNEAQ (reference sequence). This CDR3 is CASSPMGLAAYEQYF. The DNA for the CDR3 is TGTGCCAGCAGCCCTATGGGCCTCGCCGCCTACGAGCAGTACTTC.

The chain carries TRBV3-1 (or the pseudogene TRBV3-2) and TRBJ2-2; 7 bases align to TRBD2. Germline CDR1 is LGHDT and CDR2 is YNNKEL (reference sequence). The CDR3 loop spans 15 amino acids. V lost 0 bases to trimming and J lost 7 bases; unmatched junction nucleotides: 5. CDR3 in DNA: TGTGCCAGCAGCCAAGATTACGGGGAGGGCGGGGAGCTGTTTTTT. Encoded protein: CASSQDYGEGGELFF.

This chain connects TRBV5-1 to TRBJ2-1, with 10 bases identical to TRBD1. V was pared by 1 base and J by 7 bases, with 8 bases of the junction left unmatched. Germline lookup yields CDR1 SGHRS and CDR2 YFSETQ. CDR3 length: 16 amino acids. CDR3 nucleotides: TGCGCCAGCAGCTTGAATGCCTGGGACAGGGGTAATGAGCAGTTCTTC. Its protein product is CASSLNAWDRGNEQFF.

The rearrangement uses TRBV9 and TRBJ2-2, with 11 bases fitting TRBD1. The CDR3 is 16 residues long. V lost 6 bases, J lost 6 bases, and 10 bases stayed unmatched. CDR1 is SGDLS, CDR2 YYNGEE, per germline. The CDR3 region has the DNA TGTGCCAGCACACCCTCCCCGGGACAGGGGGCCGGGGAGCTGTTTTTT. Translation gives CASTPSPGQGAGELFF.

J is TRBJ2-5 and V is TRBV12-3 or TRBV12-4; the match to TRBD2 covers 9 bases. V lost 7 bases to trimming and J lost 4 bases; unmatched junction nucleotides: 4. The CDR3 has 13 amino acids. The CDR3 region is CASTGGGGETQYF. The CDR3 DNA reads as TGTGCCAGCACCGGCGGGGGGGGAGAGACCCAGTACTTC.

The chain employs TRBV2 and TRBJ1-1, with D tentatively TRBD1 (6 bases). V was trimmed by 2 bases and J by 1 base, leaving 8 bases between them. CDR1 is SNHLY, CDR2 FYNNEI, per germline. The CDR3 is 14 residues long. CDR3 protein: CASSELGGNTEAFF. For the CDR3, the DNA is TGTGCCAGCAGTGAACTAGGGGGGAACACTGAAGCTTTCTTT.

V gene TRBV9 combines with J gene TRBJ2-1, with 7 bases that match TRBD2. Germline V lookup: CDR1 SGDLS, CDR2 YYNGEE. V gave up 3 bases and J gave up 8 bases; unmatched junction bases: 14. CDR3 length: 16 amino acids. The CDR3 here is CASSGSGPPISDEQFF. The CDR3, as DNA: TGTGCCAGCAGCGGTAGCGGGCCTCCCATCTCGGATGAGCAGTTCTTC. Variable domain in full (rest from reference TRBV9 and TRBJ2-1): DSGVTQTPKHLITATGQRVTLRCSPRSGDLSVYWYQQSLDQGLQFLIQYYNGEERAKGNILERFSAQQFPDLHSELNLSSLELGDSALYFCASSGSGPPISDEQFFGPGTRLTVL.

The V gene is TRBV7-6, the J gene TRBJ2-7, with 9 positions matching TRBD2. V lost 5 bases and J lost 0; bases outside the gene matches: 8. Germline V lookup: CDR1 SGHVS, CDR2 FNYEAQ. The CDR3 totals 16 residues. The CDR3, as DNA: TGTGCCAGCAGCAAAAAGCGGGGGGCGAGCTCCTACGAGCAGTACTTC. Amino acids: CASSKKRGASSYEQYF. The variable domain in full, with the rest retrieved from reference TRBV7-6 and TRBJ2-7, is GAGVSQSPRYKVTKRGQDVALRCDPISGHVSLYWYRQALGQGPEFLTYFNYEAQQDKSGLPNDRFSAERPEGSISTLTIQRTEQRDSAMYRCASSKKRGASSYEQYFGPGTRLTVT.

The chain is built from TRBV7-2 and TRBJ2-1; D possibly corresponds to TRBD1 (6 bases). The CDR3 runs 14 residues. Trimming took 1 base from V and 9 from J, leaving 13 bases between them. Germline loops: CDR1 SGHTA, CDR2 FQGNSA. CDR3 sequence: CASSLVQGFGEQFF. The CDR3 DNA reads TGTGCCAGCAGCTTAGTACAGGGATTTGGTGAGCAGTTCTTC.